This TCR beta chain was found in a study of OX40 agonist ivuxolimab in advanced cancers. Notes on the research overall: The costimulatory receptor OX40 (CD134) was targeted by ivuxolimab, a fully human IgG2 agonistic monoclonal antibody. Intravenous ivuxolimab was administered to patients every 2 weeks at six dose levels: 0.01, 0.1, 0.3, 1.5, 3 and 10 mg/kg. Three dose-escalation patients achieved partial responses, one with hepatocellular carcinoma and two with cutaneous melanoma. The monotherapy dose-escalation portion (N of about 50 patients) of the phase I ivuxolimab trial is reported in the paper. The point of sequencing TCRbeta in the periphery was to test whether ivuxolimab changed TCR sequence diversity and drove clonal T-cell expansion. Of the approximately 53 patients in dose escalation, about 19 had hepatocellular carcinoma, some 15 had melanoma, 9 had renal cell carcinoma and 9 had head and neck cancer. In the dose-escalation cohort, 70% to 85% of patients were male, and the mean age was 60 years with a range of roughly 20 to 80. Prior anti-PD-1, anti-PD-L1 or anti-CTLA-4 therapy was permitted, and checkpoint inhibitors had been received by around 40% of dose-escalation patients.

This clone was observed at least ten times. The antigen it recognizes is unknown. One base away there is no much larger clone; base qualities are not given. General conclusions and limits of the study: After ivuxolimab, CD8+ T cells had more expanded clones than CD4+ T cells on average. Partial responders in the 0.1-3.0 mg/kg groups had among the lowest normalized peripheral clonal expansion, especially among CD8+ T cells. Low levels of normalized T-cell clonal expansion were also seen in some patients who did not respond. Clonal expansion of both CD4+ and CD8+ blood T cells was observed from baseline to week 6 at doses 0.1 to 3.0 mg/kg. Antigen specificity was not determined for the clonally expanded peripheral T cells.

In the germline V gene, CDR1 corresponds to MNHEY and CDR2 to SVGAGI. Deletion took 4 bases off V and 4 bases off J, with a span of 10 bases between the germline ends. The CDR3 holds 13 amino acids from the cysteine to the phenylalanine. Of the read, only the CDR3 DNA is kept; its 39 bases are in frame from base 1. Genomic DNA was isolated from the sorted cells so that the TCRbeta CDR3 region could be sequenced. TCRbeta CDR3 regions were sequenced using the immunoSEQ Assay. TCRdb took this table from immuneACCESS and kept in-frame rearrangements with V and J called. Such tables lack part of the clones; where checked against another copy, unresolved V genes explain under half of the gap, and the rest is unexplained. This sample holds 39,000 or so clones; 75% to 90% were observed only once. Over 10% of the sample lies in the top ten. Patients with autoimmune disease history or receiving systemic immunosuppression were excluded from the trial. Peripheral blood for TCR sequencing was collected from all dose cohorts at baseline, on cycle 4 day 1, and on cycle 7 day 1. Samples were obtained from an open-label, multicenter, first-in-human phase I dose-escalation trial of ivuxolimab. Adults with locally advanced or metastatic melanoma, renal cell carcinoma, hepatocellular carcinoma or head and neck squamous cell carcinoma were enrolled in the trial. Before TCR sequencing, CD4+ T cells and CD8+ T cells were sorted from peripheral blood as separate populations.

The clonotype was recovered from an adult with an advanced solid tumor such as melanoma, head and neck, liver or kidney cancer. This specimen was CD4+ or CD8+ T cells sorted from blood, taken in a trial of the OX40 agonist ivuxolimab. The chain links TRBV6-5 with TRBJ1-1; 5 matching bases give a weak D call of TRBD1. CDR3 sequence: CASSSAGGTEAFF. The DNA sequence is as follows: TGTGCCAGCAGTTCCGCGGGGGGCACTGAAGCTTTCTTT.